This T cell receptor beta chain was identified during a study of T cell responses to AZD1222 COVID-19 vaccine. Study findings and constraints: Mostly white British, mostly female donors; authors suggested clonal diversity may be underestimated.

V was shortened by 1 base and J by 14 bases, with 17 bases between the two germline ends. CDR3 length: 13 residues. Germline V CDR1 and CDR2: SEHNR, FQNEAQ (reference sequence). On this clone: The antigen is undetermined.

Some clones are missing from TCRdb's copy, which holds only in-frame ones; the method was immunoSEQ multiplex PCR. The sample has about 130,000 clones, around 94% seen once; the top ten hold approximately 6.3%. The TCR originated in an adult in good health. The material was peripheral blood, obtained on day 0 of AZD1222 vaccination. V gene TRBV7-9 combines with J gene TRBJ1-2, with D hard to call. The CDR3 protein is CASSLEDGRRYTF. The CDR3 nucleotides read TGTGCCAGCAGCTTAGAGGACGGCCGTAGGTATACCTTC. The full variable domain, with the rest looked up from reference TRBV7-9 and TRBJ1-2, is DTGVSQNPRHKITKRGQNVTFRCDPISEHNRLYWYRQTLGQGPEFLTYFQNEAQLEKSRLLSDRFSAERPKGSFSTLEIQRTEQGDSAMYLCASSLEDGRRYTFGSGTRLTVV.